This entry concerns a single T cell receptor beta chain. What it binds is unknown. The source of the sample is a study of T cell responses to AZD1222 COVID-19 vaccine. Study-wide points: White British donors predominated, females outnumbered males, and clonal diversity was possibly underestimated. Repertoire sampling happened only post peak T cell response. At study baseline, merely six AZD1222 recipients were seropositive.

Unmatched junction bases numbered 8, after V lost 3 bases and J lost 2 bases. The germline gives CDR1 MNHNS, CDR2 SASEGT. The CDR3 consists of 18 residues. The table came from immunoSEQ multiplex PCR; TCRdb's copy has only in-frame clones and leaves some out. The profile covers about 97,000 clones, with nearly 90% appearing a single time and less than 3.5% taken by the ten largest. The chain is built from TRBV6-1 and TRBJ2-2; 11 nucleotides agree with TRBD2. The TCR comes from an adult in good health. The input for sequencing was peripheral blood, taken on day 0 of AZD1222 vaccination. The CDR3 reads CASSELAGGMTNTGELFF. The DNA for the CDR3 is TGTGCCAGCAGTGAGCTAGCGGGGGGAATGACTAACACCGGGGAGCTGTTTTTT.